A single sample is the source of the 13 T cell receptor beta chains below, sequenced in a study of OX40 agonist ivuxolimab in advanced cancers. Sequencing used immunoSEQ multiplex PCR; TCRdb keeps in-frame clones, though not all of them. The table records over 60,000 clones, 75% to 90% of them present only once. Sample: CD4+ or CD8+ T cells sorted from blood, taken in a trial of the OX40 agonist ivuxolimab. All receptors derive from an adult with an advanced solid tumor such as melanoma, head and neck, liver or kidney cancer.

Written as DNA, the CDR3 is TGTGCCAGCTCACGGAAAGGGAACACTGAAGCTTTCTTT. Amino acids: CASSRKGNTEAFF. The chain is built from TRBV18 and TRBJ1-1; D is undetermined. CDR1 and CDR2 from the germline V gene are KGHSH and LQKENI. This CDR3 contains 13 residues. With 4 bases removed from V and 1 base from J, the gap between germline ends came to 7 bases.

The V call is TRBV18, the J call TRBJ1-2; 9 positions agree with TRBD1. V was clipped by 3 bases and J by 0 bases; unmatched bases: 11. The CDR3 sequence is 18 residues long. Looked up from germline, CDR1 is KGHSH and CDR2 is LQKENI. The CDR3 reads CASSPGDRAPLANYGYTF. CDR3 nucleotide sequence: TGTGCCAGCTCACCGGGGGACAGGGCTCCCCTAGCTAACTATGGCTACACCTTC.

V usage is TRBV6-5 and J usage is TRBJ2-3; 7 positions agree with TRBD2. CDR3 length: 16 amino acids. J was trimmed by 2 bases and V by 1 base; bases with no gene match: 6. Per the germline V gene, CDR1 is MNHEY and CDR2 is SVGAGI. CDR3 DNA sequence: TGTGCCAGCAGTTACTTGCGGGGGTCCTTCACAGATACGCAGTATTTT. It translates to CASSYLRGSFTDTQYF.

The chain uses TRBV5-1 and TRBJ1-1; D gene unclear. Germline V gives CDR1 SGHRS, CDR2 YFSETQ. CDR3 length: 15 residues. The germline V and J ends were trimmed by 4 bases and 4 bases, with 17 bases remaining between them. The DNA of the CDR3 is TGCGCCAGCAGCGAGAACGGCGGCTTTGGCACTGAAGCTTTCTTT. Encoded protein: CASSENGGFGTEAFF.

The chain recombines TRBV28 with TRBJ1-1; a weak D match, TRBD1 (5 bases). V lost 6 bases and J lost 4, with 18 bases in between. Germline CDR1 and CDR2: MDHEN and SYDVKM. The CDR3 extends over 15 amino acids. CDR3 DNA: TGTGCCAGCAGCCTAAGGAGGGGAATCGGCACTGAAGCTTTCTTT. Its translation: CASSLRRGIGTEAFF. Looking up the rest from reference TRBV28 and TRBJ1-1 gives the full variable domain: DVKVTQSSRYLVKRTGEKVFLECVQDMDHENMFWYRQDPGLGLRLIYFSYDVKMKEKGDIPEGYSVSREKKERFSLILESASTNQTSMYLCASSLRRGIGTEAFFGQGTRLTVV.

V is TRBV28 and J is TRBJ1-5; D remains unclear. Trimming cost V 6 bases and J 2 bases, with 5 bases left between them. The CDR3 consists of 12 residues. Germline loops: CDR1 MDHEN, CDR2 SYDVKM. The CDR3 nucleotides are TGTGCCAGCAGGGCCGGCAATCAGCCCCAGCATTTT. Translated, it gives CASRAGNQPQHF.

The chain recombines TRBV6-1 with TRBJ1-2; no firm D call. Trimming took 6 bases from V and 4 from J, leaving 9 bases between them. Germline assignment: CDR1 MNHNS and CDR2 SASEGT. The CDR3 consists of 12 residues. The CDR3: CASRAGIYGYTF. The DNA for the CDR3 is TGTGCCAGCAGGGCCGGGATCTATGGCTACACCTTC.

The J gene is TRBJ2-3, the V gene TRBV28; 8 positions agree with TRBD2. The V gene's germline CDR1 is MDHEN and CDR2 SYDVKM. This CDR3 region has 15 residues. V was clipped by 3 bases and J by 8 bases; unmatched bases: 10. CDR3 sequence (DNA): TGTGCCAGCAGTTTTTCAGCGGCCAGCGGGGGTACGCAGTATTTT. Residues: CASSFSAASGGTQYF.

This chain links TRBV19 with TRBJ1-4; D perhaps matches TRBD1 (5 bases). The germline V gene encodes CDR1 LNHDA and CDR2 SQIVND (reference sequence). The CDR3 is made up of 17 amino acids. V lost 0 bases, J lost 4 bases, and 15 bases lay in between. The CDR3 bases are TGTGCCAGTAGTATAGATTTCGGAACAGGCCTTAATGAAAAACTGTTTTTT. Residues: CASSIDFGTGLNEKLFF.

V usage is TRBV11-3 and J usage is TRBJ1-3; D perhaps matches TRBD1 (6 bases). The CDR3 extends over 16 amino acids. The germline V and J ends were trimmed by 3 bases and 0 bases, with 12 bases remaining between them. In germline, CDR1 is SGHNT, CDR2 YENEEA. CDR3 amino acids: CASSFLGGISGNTIYF. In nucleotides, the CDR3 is TGTGCCAGCAGCTTCTTGGGGGGCATCTCTGGAAACACCATATATTTT. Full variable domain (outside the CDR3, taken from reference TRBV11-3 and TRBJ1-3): EAGVVQSPRYKIIEKKQPVAFWCNPISGHNTLYWYLQNLGQGPELLIRYENEEAVDDSQLPKDRFSAERLKGVDSTLKIQPAELGDSAVYLCASSFLGGISGNTIYFGEGSWLTVV.

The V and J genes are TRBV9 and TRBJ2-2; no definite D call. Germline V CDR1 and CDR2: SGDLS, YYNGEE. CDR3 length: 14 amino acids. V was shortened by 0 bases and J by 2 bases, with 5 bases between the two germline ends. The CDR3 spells CASSVASNTGELFF. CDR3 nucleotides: TGTGCCAGCAGCGTAGCATCTAACACCGGGGAGCTGTTTTTT.

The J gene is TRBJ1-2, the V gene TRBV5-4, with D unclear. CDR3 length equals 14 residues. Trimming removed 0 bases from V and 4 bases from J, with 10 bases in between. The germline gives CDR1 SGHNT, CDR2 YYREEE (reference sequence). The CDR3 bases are TGTGCCAGCAGCTTGGGCGGCAACAGCTATGGCTACACCTTC. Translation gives CASSLGGNSYGYTF.

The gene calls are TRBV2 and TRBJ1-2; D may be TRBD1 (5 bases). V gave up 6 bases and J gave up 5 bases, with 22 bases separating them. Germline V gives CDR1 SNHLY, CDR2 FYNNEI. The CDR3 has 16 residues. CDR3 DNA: TGTGCCAGCAGAACAGGCGGAACCCTGGGTGTTTATGGCTACACCTTC. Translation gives CASRTGGTLGVYGYTF.